Following are 26 T cell receptor beta chains from one sample sequenced in a study of blood T cell repertoires in COVID-19. The protocol was immunoSEQ multiplex PCR, while the TCRdb copy is restricted to in-frame clones and leaves out a portion. In the table there are over 300,000 clones, about 90% of which are singletons. Sequencing was performed on peripheral blood. The receptors here all came from a man between 18 and 29 years old who had recovered from COVID-19.

The chain links TRBV10-3 to TRBJ2-5; tentatively, D is TRBD1 (6 bases). The V and J ends lost 9 bases and 4 bases respectively, with 21 bases between them. The CDR3 totals 15 residues. Germline lookup yields CDR1 ENHRY and CDR2 SYGVKD. DNA of the CDR3: TGTGCCATGTTCCGGGACATTGGTAGTCGAGAGACCCAGTACTTC. It yields the protein CAMFRDIGSRETQYF.

This chain links TRBV28 with TRBJ2-7; 8 nucleotides line up with TRBD2. This CDR3 contains 19 residues. From germline, CDR1 is MDHEN and CDR2 SYDVKM. Unmatched junction bases numbered 21, after V lost 4 bases and J lost 4 bases. The DNA of the CDR3 is TGTGCCAGCAGTTCCGGGTTAGCGGGGCAAGAATCAATAGGGTACGAGCAGTACTTC. Its protein product is CASSSGLAGQESIGYEQYF.

The chain carries TRBV7-6 and TRBJ2-1, with TRBD2 identical over 11 bases. The ends lost 3 bases at V and 7 bases at J; junction bases unmatched: 5. The length of the CDR3 is 15 residues. Germline values: CDR1 SGHVS, CDR2 FNYEAQ. The CDR3 DNA follows: TGTGCCAGCAGCTTTAGCGGGGGGGCTGGTAATGAGCAGTTCTTC. Encoded protein: CASSFSGGAGNEQFF.

This clone has only a few counts. The gene calls are TRBV6-6 and TRBJ2-7; TRBD1 aligns across 9 bases. CDR3 length: 12 residues. CDR1 is MNHNY and CDR2 is SVGAGI in the germline V gene (reference sequence). V shed 9 bases, J shed 6 bases, and the junction held 6 bases outside the gene matches. The CDR3 DNA reads TGTGCCAGTCGACAGGGGGTGGGCGAGCAGTACTTC. Amino acid sequence: CASRQGVGEQYF.

This rearrangement joins TRBV7-9 to TRBJ2-1; TRBD2 agrees at 12 bases. J lost 15 bases, V lost 1 base, and 10 bases had no gene match. The germline V gene has CDR1 SEHNR and CDR2 FQNEAQ (reference sequence). The length of the CDR3 is 15 residues. This CDR3 is CASSLVPLAGGPLFF. Written as DNA, the CDR3 is TGTGCCAGCAGCTTAGTCCCACTAGCGGGGGGCCCCTTGTTCTTC.

The chain combines TRBV6-5 with TRBJ1-1; no reliable D call. Germline V gene sequence: CDR1 MNHEY, CDR2 SVGAGI. Trimming cost V 7 bases and J 0 bases, with 9 bases left between them. This CDR3 has 13 amino acids. For the CDR3, the DNA is TGTGCCAGCAAGGAGACGGTGAACACTGAAGCTTTCTTT. Translation gives CASKETVNTEAFF.

This chain connects TRBV23-1 to TRBJ2-2, with D perhaps TRBD1 (7 bases). TRBV23-1 is noted as an ORF with a role that remains uncertain. CDR3 length equals 14 residues. Trimming cost V 3 bases and J 7 bases, with 12 bases left between them. The CDR3 DNA follows: TGCGCCAGCAGTCAGGAGGGGGCGAACGGGGAGCTGTTTTTT. Amino acid sequence: CASSQEGANGELFF.

V gene TRBV6-6 combines with J gene TRBJ1-1; the D is unclear. The CDR3 is made up of 14 amino acids. V was clipped by 2 bases and J by 1 base, with 8 bases between them. The V gene's germline CDR1 is MNHNY and CDR2 SVGAGI (reference sequence). The CDR3 DNA sequence: TGTGCCAGCAGTTACGCGGAGTCGAACACTGAAGCTTTCTTT. This sequence encodes CASSYAESNTEAFF.

This chain links TRBV9 with TRBJ2-7, with D possibly matching TRBD2 (6 bases). V lost 4 bases to trimming and J lost 4 bases, with 15 bases between them. The CDR3 runs to 14 residues. CDR1 SGDLS and CDR2 YYNGEE come from the germline V gene. The CDR3 DNA sequence: TGTGCCAGCAGCCAGACGGGAGTAGGGTACGAGCAGTACTTC. Amino acid sequence: CASSQTGVGYEQYF.

The chain has TRBV6-5 and TRBJ2-5; TRBD2 matches 7 bases. Looked up from germline, CDR1 is MNHEY and CDR2 is SVGAGI. Trimming cost V 8 bases and J 4 bases; bases outside gene matches: 4. The CDR3 sequence is 12 residues long. CDR3 region: CASSWEGETQYF. The CDR3 nucleotides read TGTGCCAGCTCGTGGGAGGGAGAGACCCAGTACTTC.

V usage is TRBV4-1 and J usage is TRBJ2-7; 8 nucleotides align to TRBD1. Trimming cost V 0 bases and J 2 bases; bases outside gene matches: 9. This CDR3 spans 17 amino acids. Germline CDR1 reads MGHRA; CDR2 reads YSYEKL. CDR3 coding DNA: TGCGCCAGCAGCCAAGATTTGAGCCGGACAGGGACCTACGAGCAGTACTTC. Its protein product is CASSQDLSRTGTYEQYF.

This clone was observed once. The CDR3: CASSESTGRAETQYF. Written as DNA, the CDR3 is TGTGCCAGCAGTGAATCAACCGGGCGGGCGGAGACCCAGTACTTC. J is TRBJ2-5 and V is TRBV2, with D maybe TRBD2 (5 bases). V lost 2 bases to trimming and J lost 5 bases, with 15 bases between them. Germline values: CDR1 SNHLY, CDR2 FYNNEI. There are 15 residues in the CDR3.

The genes are TRBV11-2 and TRBJ1-6; 12 bases are a match to TRBD1. Germline V lookup: CDR1 SGHAT, CDR2 FQNNGV. The ends lost 5 bases at V and 10 bases at J; junction bases unmatched: 12. This CDR3 spans 17 amino acids. CDR3 protein: CASSPLGTGGAESPLHF. CDR3 coding DNA: TGTGCCAGCAGCCCGTTAGGGACAGGGGGCGCGGAGTCACCCCTCCACTTT.

The chain combines TRBV5-1 with TRBJ2-7; TRBD1 is a possible D gene (5 bases). Trimming took off 4 bases at V and 5 bases at J, with 16 bases between the two ends. Germline V CDR1 and CDR2: SGHRS, YFSETQ. The CDR3 is made up of 14 amino acids. The CDR3 sequence is CASSKGDSSHEQYF. CDR3 coding DNA: TGCGCCAGCAGCAAAGGAGACAGTTCCCACGAGCAGTACTTC. Full variable domain (rest looked up from reference TRBV5-1 and TRBJ2-7): KAGVTQTPRYLIKTRGQQVTLSCSPISGHRSVSWYQQTPGQGLQFLFEYFSETQRNKGNFPGRFSGRQFSNSRSEMNVSTLELGDSALYLCASSKGDSSHEQYFGPGTRLTVT.

The J gene is TRBJ2-3, the V gene TRBV7-9, with 8 positions matching TRBD2. V trimming: 6 bases; J trimming: 3 bases; junction bases outside the gene matches: 14. The CDR3 extends over 17 amino acids. Per the germline V gene, CDR1 is SEHNR and CDR2 is FQNEAQ (reference sequence). The chain's CDR3 is CASSSQGILAVTDTQYF. CDR3 DNA: TGTGCCAGCAGTTCCCAAGGCATACTAGCGGTGACAGATACGCAGTATTTT.

This chain links TRBV19 with TRBJ2-1; TRBD2 matches at 13 bases. J gave up 7 bases and V 6 bases, and 9 bases lay outside the gene matches. Germline values: CDR1 LNHDA, CDR2 SQIVND (reference sequence). The CDR3 is made up of 16 amino acids. In DNA, the CDR3 is TGTGCCAGTAGATCCCTCGGGACTAGCGGGGATAATGAGCAGTTCTTC. It codes for CASRSLGTSGDNEQFF.

The genes are TRBV5-1 and TRBJ2-1, with D tentatively TRBD2 (5 bases). This CDR3 contains 15 residues. The V end was cut by 0 bases, the J end by 7 bases, with 14 bases between. The germline V gene has CDR1 SGHRS and CDR2 YFSETQ. This CDR3 is CASSLESLALNEQFF. The CDR3, as DNA: TGCGCCAGCAGCTTGGAGTCTCTAGCCTTGAATGAGCAGTTCTTC.

The chain uses TRBV19 and TRBJ2-1; TRBD2 aligns across 7 bases. This CDR3 region has 13 residues. V trimming: 5 bases; J trimming: 6 bases; junction bases outside the gene matches: 4. Germline V gives CDR1 LNHDA, CDR2 SQIVND (reference sequence). The CDR3 here is CASSVTSANEQFF. DNA of the CDR3: TGTGCCAGTAGTGTAACTAGCGCCAATGAGCAGTTCTTC.

The chain has TRBV19 and TRBJ1-2, with 10 bases lining up with TRBD1. Losses at the gene ends were 5 bases for V and 2 bases for J; bases not matched to a gene: 5. The V gene's germline CDR1 is LNHDA and CDR2 SQIVND (reference sequence). The CDR3 consists of 15 residues. This chain's CDR3 is CASSPSDRGNYGYTF. CDR3 in DNA: TGTGCCAGTAGTCCCTCGGACAGGGGGAACTATGGCTACACCTTC. Full variable domain (remainder filled in from reference TRBV19 and TRBJ1-2): DGGITQSPKYLFRKEGQNVTLSCEQNLNHDAMYWYRQDPGQGLRLIYYSQIVNDFQKGDIAEGYSVSREKKESFPLTVTSAQKNPTAFYLCASSPSDRGNYGYTFGSGTRLTVV.

The rearrangement joins TRBV11-3 to TRBJ2-2; no clear D. The CDR3 is 14 residues long. V lost 2 bases and J lost 4, with 8 bases in between. Looked up from germline, CDR1 is SGHNT and CDR2 is YENEEA. CDR3 residues: CASSLYLGTGELFF. The CDR3 DNA reads TGTGCCAGCAGCTTATACCTCGGCACCGGGGAGCTGTTTTTT.

This chain uses TRBV30 with TRBJ1-1; a possible D gene is TRBD1 (5 bases). The CDR3 length is 13 residues. Germline CDR1 GTSNPN, CDR2 SVGIG (reference sequence). The V end was cut by 5 bases, the J end by 5 bases, with 15 bases between. The CDR3 here is CAWGKTGFTEAFF. The DNA of the CDR3 is TGTGCCTGGGGGAAAACAGGTTTTACTGAAGCTTTCTTT.

The chain uses TRBV27 and TRBJ1-2; D might be TRBD1 (5 bases). CDR3 length: 13 amino acids. CDR1 MNHEY and CDR2 SMNVEV come from the germline V gene (reference sequence). V gave up 4 bases and J gave up 4 bases, with 10 bases separating them. The chain's CDR3 is CASSWGGAYGYTF. CDR3 nucleotides: TGTGCCAGCAGTTGGGGCGGTGCCTATGGCTACACCTTC.

The chain joins TRBV3-1 (or the pseudogene TRBV3-2) to TRBJ1-4; D may be TRBD1 (5 bases). Trimming removed 1 base from V and 5 bases from J, with 14 bases in between. The CDR3 runs to 16 residues. Germline assignment: CDR1 LGHDT and CDR2 YNNKEL (reference sequence). This chain's CDR3 is CASSQGPQGSNEKLFF. CDR3 nucleotide sequence: TGTGCCAGCAGCCAAGGTCCCCAGGGTTCCAATGAAAAACTGTTTTTT.

The chain links TRBV10-2 to TRBJ2-1; 9 nucleotides match TRBD2. Germline CDR1 reads WSHSY; CDR2 reads SAAADI. V trimming: 4 bases; J trimming: 5 bases; junction bases outside the gene matches: 3. The CDR3 is 14 amino acids. The CDR3: CASSGTSVNNEQFF. CDR3 sequence (DNA): TGCGCCAGCAGTGGGACTAGCGTTAACAATGAGCAGTTCTTC.

This chain joins TRBV6-6 and TRBJ1-4; the D gene is possibly TRBD1 (5 bases). Trimming left V 2 bases short and J 8 bases short, with 18 bases between. This CDR3 is 16 amino acids long. Germline V gene sequence: CDR1 MNHNY, CDR2 SVGAGI (reference sequence). The CDR3 spells CASSYPPGGSTEKLFF. In nucleotides, the CDR3 is TGTGCCAGCAGTTACCCCCCCGGGGGGAGCACGGAAAAACTGTTTTTT.

The V and J genes are TRBV7-9 and TRBJ2-1; 10 positions match TRBD1. Trimming took 3 bases from V and 3 from J; bases not matched to a gene: 5. The CDR3 is made up of 16 amino acids. Germline V gives CDR1 SEHNR, CDR2 FQNEAQ (reference sequence). In DNA form, the CDR3 reads TGTGCCAGCAGCTTCGGTGACAGGGGGCTCTACAATGAGCAGTTCTTC. Its translation is CASSFGDRGLYNEQFF.